Below are 25 T cell receptor beta chains sequenced from a single sample in a study of identical twins. Each CDR3 protein gets one entry after TCRdb re-called the 5' RACE reads with MiXCR. The sample consists of hundreds of thousands of distinct CDR3 sequences, approximately 7% of them appearing once. These same records also appear under a second study, on yellow fever vaccine responses in identical twins.

Material for sequencing was memory (CD45RO+) T cells sorted from blood. The receptors stem from a young woman in good health.

V and J are TRBV5-1 and TRBJ2-1, with a weak D call TRBD2 (6 bases). Per germline, CDR1 SGHRS and CDR2 YFSETQ. V shed 0 bases and J shed 5 bases, with 15 bases lying between them. The CDR3 is made up of 16 amino acids. CDR3 DNA: TGCGCCAGCAGCTTGGCTGGGGGAGGCGCCAACAATGAGCAGTTCTTC. Translation: CASSLAGGGANNEQFF.

This clonotype showed up many times. The rearrangement uses TRBV15 and TRBJ1-2, with TRBD1 as a possible D gene (6 bases). Germline V gene data show CDR1 as LNHNV and CDR2 as YYDKDF (reference sequence). This CDR3 region has 14 residues. V gave up 6 bases and J gave up 6 bases, with 17 bases separating them. The CDR3 nucleotides read TGTGCCACCAGGGCAGGGGTGGGCCTACATGGCTACACCTTC. It specifies CATRAGVGLHGYTF.

This clonotype was detected ten times or more. J is TRBJ1-1 and V is TRBV20-1; 7 bases align to TRBD1. Germline lookup yields CDR1 DFQATT and CDR2 SNEGSKA (reference sequence). The CDR3 is 14 residues long. CDR3 in DNA: TGCAGCGTACCAGGGGGGCTCCCGAACACTGAAGCTTTCTTT. Amino acids: CSVPGGLPNTEAFF.

The chain joins TRBV15 to TRBJ2-1; TRBD2 might be the D (6 bases). The germline CDR1 and CDR2 sequences are LNHNV and YYDKDF (reference sequence). The CDR3 spans 17 residues. The V gene lost 5 bases and the J gene lost 8 bases, with 25 bases spanning the gap. The DNA for the CDR3 is TGTGCCACCAGCGTAATATTAACGGGCGGGACGACGGATGAGCAGTTCTTC. This gives the protein CATSVILTGGTTDEQFF. The whole variable domain, filled in from reference TRBV15 and TRBJ2-1, reads DAMVIQNPRYQVTQFGKPVTLSCSQTLNHNVMYWYQQKSSQAPKLLFHYYDKDFNNEADTPDNFQSRRPNTSFCFLDIRSPGLGDTAMYLCATSVILTGGTTDEQFFGPGTRLTVL.

Ten or more counts support this clonotype. This chain joins TRBV20-1 and TRBJ1-1; D is perhaps TRBD1 (5 bases). CDR3 length: 12 residues. Germline assignment: CDR1 DFQATT and CDR2 SNEGSKA (reference sequence). Trimming took off 6 bases at V and 6 bases at J, with 14 bases between the two ends. For the CDR3, the DNA is TGCAGTGCGGATCAGGGTGAGGCTGAAGCTTTCTTT. Amino acids: CSADQGEAEAFF.

This clonotype has a handful of counts. V gene TRBV24-1 combines with J gene TRBJ2-5; the D gene is possibly TRBD1 (5 bases). V dropped 3 bases and J dropped 0 bases, with 7 bases sitting between them. Germline lookup yields CDR1 KGHDR and CDR2 SFDVKD. The CDR3 totals 14 residues. The CDR3 is CATSDAGYQETQYF. CDR3 sequence (DNA): TGTGCCACCAGTGATGCAGGGTACCAAGAGACCCAGTACTTC.

The gene calls are TRBV28 and TRBJ2-3, with TRBD1 identical over 8 bases. The CDR3 consists of 18 residues. Per germline, CDR1 MDHEN and CDR2 SYDVKM. Trimming removed 7 bases from V and 5 bases from J; junction bases left unmatched: 20. The CDR3 loop reads CASTTRGGRRGLVDTQYF. In DNA, the CDR3 is TGTGCCAGCACAACCCGGGGAGGACGCAGGGGGCTAGTAGATACGCAGTATTTT. The entire variable domain, with the rest obtained from reference TRBV28 and TRBJ2-3, is as follows: DVKVTQSSRYLVKRTGEKVFLECVQDMDHENMFWYRQDPGLGLRLIYFSYDVKMKEKGDIPEGYSVSREKKERFSLILESASTNQTSMYLCASTTRGGRRGLVDTQYFGPGTRLTVL.

This clonotype was detected once. The chain employs TRBV2 and TRBJ2-7; D ambiguous. The CDR3 length is 15 residues. Trimming removed 7 bases from V and 0 bases from J, with 16 bases in between. Germline loops: CDR1 SNHLY, CDR2 FYNNEI. This chain's CDR3 is CASTALVLSSYEQYV. The CDR3 DNA reads as TGTGCCAGCACCGCACTGGTACTGAGCTCCTACGAGCAGTACGTC.

This sequence joins TRBV9 and TRBJ2-7; a weak D match, TRBD2 (6 bases). The CDR3 runs 13 residues. Trimming removed 0 bases at V and 9 bases at J, with 13 bases between. Germline V gene sequence: CDR1 SGDLS, CDR2 YYNGEE. CDR3 bases: TGTGCCAGCAGCGTAGTTGCCAACGGGAGGCAGTACTTC. The encoded protein is CASSVVANGRQYF.

The chain recombines TRBV5-1 with TRBJ2-1; 9 positions match TRBD2. CDR1 SGHRS and CDR2 YFSETQ come from the germline V gene. This CDR3 is built from 13 residues. Losses at the gene ends were 4 bases for V and 16 bases for J; bases not matched to a gene: 12. This CDR3 reads CASSGWGATSGFF. For the CDR3, the DNA is TGCGCCAGCAGCGGTTGGGGGGCGACTAGCGGCTTCTTC. The full variable domain, rest sourced from reference TRBV5-1 and TRBJ2-1, is KAGVTQTPRYLIKTRGQQVTLSCSPISGHRSVSWYQQTPGQGLQFLFEYFSETQRNKGNFPGRFSGRQFSNSRSEMNVSTLELGDSALYLCASSGWGATSGFFGPGTRLTVL.

This clonotype was detected ten times or more. The chain links TRBV28 to TRBJ2-3; possibly TRBD1 for D (5 bases). The CDR3 has 16 amino acids. From germline, CDR1 is MDHEN and CDR2 SYDVKM. The ends were cut back, 6 bases at V and 3 bases at J, with 19 bases in the middle. CDR3 protein: CASRKEIGAGTDTQYF. CDR3 DNA sequence: TGTGCCAGCAGGAAAGAAATCGGAGCAGGGACAGATACGCAGTATTTT.

This clonotype occurred a few times. The chain employs TRBV3-1 and TRBJ1-3; 8 bases fit TRBD1. This CDR3 has 16 residues. Germline CDR1 is LGHDT and CDR2 is YNNKEL (reference sequence). The V segment lost 2 bases and the J segment 7 bases; nucleotides outside the gene matches: 10. CDR3 sequence (DNA): TGTGCCAGCAGCCAACGAGGACAGGGCTTTATGAACACCATATATTTT. Translating gives CASSQRGQGFMNTIYF.

This clonotype appeared many times. J is TRBJ1-2 and V is TRBV12-3 or TRBV12-4, with D unclear. The CDR3 runs to 8 residues. Trimming removed 7 bases from V and 6 bases from J, with 0 bases in between. DNA of the CDR3: TGTGCCAGCAATGGCTACACCTTC. This encodes CASNGYTF.

This clonotype was recorded a few times. The gene calls are TRBV7-3 and TRBJ2-3; D may be TRBD1 (7 bases). Per the germline V gene, CDR1 is SGHTA and CDR2 is FQGTGA. V gave up 5 bases and J gave up 5 bases, with 17 bases separating them. The CDR3 covers 15 residues. CDR3 bases: TGTGCCAGCAGCCCCCGCGGAGGGGGCAAAGATACGCAGTATTTT. Amino acids: CASSPRGGGKDTQYF. Supplemented by reference TRBV7-3 and TRBJ2-3, the full variable domain reads GAGVSQTPSNKVTEKGKYVELRCDPISGHTALYWYRQSLGQGPEFLIYFQGTGAADDSGLPNDRFFAVRPEGSVSTLKIQRTERGDSAVYLCASSPRGGGKDTQYFGPGTRLTVL.

The chain recombines TRBV10-2 with TRBJ1-1; a weak D match, TRBD1 (5 bases). Looked up from germline, CDR1 is WSHSY and CDR2 is SAAADI. The V and J ends lost 7 bases and 11 bases respectively, with 14 bases between them. This CDR3 has 11 residues. CDR3 protein: CASTPGGIAFF. CDR3 coding DNA: TGCGCCAGCACCCCGGGGGGGATCGCTTTCTTT.

This clonotype came up many times. This sequence joins TRBV5-1 and TRBJ1-2; possible D gene TRBD1, 6 bases. V was shortened by 3 bases and J by 5 bases, with 11 bases between the two germline ends. The CDR3 covers 13 residues. CDR1 is SGHRS, CDR2 YFSETQ, per germline. The CDR3 nucleotides are TGCGCCAGCAGCTATGAACAGGGATATGGCTACACCTTC. It specifies CASSYEQGYGYTF.

This clonotype was detected ten times or more. The chain is built from TRBV20-1 and TRBJ2-7; TRBD1 agrees at 11 bases. CDR3 length: 16 residues. The germline gives CDR1 DFQATT, CDR2 SNEGSKA (reference sequence). The V segment lost 2 bases and the J segment 4 bases; nucleotides outside the gene matches: 10. CDR3 bases: TGCAGTGCTAGATCCTGGGGGACAGGGGGTTTTTACGAGCAGTACTTC. The encoded protein is CSARSWGTGGFYEQYF.

The V gene is TRBV2, the J gene TRBJ2-1; D not resolved. CDR1 and CDR2 from the germline V gene are SNHLY and FYNNEI. The V and J ends lost 11 bases and 8 bases respectively, with 22 bases between them. There are 14 residues in the CDR3. The CDR3 DNA reads as TGTGCCTCCTCCGGGCAGCCATTGATCGATGAGCAGTTCTTC. Protein product: CASSGQPLIDEQFF. Looking up the rest from reference TRBV2 and TRBJ2-1 gives the full variable domain: EPEVTQTPSHQVTQMGQEVILRCVPISNHLYFYWYRQILGQKVEFLVSFYNNEISEKSEIFDDQFSVERPDGSNFTLKIRSTKLEDSAMYFCASSGQPLIDEQFFGPGTRLTVL.

This clonotype was recorded at least ten times. The J gene is TRBJ2-1, the V gene TRBV12-3 or TRBV12-4, with D possibly TRBD2 on 6 matching bases. Trimming stripped 3 bases from V and 5 bases from J, with 14 bases between. The CDR3 length is 15 residues. CDR3 sequence: CASSFTSAGNNEQFF. The CDR3 region has the DNA TGTGCCAGCAGTTTCACTTCTGCGGGAAACAATGAGCAGTTCTTC.

This clonotype was seen many times. The chain couples TRBV15 to TRBJ2-1; D assignment may be TRBD1 or TRBD2 (5 bases each). The CDR3 contains 16 residues. CDR1 and CDR2 from the germline V gene are LNHNV and YYDKDF (reference sequence). Trimming stripped 0 bases from V and 1 base from J, with 10 bases between. The CDR3 loop reads CATSREGGGSYNEQFF. CDR3 bases: TGTGCCACCAGCAGAGAAGGTGGGGGTTCCTACAATGAGCAGTTCTTC.

The chain links TRBV19 to TRBJ1-2, with 10 bases aligning to TRBD1. Looked up from germline, CDR1 is LNHDA and CDR2 is SQIVND (reference sequence). V lost 6 bases and J lost 3; bases outside the gene matches: 7. This CDR3 comprises 15 residues. In DNA, the CDR3 is TGTGCCAGTAGAACGGGACAGGGGTTAGACTATGGCTACACCTTC. It is translated as CASRTGQGLDYGYTF.

V and J are TRBV7-2 and TRBJ1-2; 9 positions agree with TRBD1. CDR3 size: 14 residues. After removal of 4 bases from V and 5 bases from J, the junction contained 5 bases not matched to a gene. In germline, CDR1 is SGHTA, CDR2 FQGNSA. CDR3 sequence reads: CASSYGQGRYGYTF. In nucleotides, the CDR3 is TGTGCCAGCAGCTACGGACAGGGGAGATATGGCTACACCTTC. The full variable domain, with the rest looked up from reference TRBV7-2 and TRBJ1-2, is GAGVSQSPSNKVTEKGKDVELRCDPISGHTALYWYRQSLGQGLEFLIYFQGNSAPDKSGLPSDRFSAERTGGSVSTLTIQRTQQEDSAVYLCASSYGQGRYGYTFGSGTRLTVV.

The V and J genes are TRBV6-2 or TRBV6-3 and TRBJ2-1; 10 bases map to TRBD2. Germline-derived CDR1 and CDR2 are MNHEY and SVGEGT. The CDR3 has 19 residues. J was trimmed by 1 base and V by 2 bases; bases with no gene match: 11. CDR3 coding DNA: TGTGCCAGCAGTTACGACACTAGCGGGACGCGGATGTCCTACAATGAGCAGTTCTTC. This gives the protein CASSYDTSGTRMSYNEQFF.

This chain joins TRBV18 and TRBJ2-3; possibly TRBD1 or TRBD2 for D (5 bases each). The germline V gene encodes CDR1 KGHSH and CDR2 LQKENI. The length of the CDR3 is 13 residues. Trimming removed 1 base from V and 6 bases from J, with 8 bases in between. The CDR3 reads CASSPRDRDTQYF. For the CDR3, the DNA is TGTGCCAGCTCACCACGGGACCGCGATACGCAGTATTTT.

Only a few counts were recorded for this clonotype. V gene TRBV20-1 combines with J gene TRBJ1-1; D is unresolved. The CDR3 extends over 20 amino acids. Germline assignment: CDR1 DFQATT and CDR2 SNEGSKA (reference sequence). Trimming took 0 bases from V and 1 from J, leaving 27 bases between them. The CDR3, as DNA: TGCAGTGCTAGAGAGTTGAAAAAGTGGCAGGACGGGTGGACGAACACTGAAGCTTTCTTT. Translating gives CSARELKKWQDGWTNTEAFF.